Listed here are 24 T cell receptor beta chains from one sample, sequenced in a study of control samples from healthy donors and cancer patients. Here immunoSEQ multiplex PCR was the method, and the copy in TCRdb shows in-frame clones only, minus some. The sample records 150,000 to 200,000 clones, around 90% being singletons. The sequenced sample was blood. The receptors shown here come from a man aged 25-45 years in good health.

V is TRBV11-2 and J is TRBJ2-7; tentative D call: TRBD2 (6 bases). This CDR3 is built from 15 residues. Germline values: CDR1 SGHAT, CDR2 FQNNGV. The V end lost 3 bases, the J end lost 3 bases, and 15 bases lay between the germline ends. CDR3 nucleotides: TGTGCCAGCAGCTTCTTAGGGCGGGATCTCTACGAGCAGTACTTC. It is translated as CASSFLGRDLYEQYF.

V gene TRBV12-3 or TRBV12-4 combines with J gene TRBJ1-6; D possibly corresponds to TRBD1 (6 bases). V lost 3 bases and J 14 bases, leaving 14 bases between the germline ends. The CDR3 is 13 residues long. CDR3 in DNA: TGTGCCAGCAGTTTCACAGGGAGTAATACCCTCCACTTT. Translating it yields CASSFTGSNTLHF.

This chain uses TRBV7-2 with TRBJ2-6; D uncertain. The V gene lost 6 bases and the J gene lost 0 bases, with 9 bases spanning the gap. The V gene's germline CDR1 is SGHTA and CDR2 FQGNSA. CDR3 length: 15 amino acids. The CDR3 DNA reads TGTGCCAGCAGTGCTACCGCCTCTGGGGCCAACGTCCTGACTTTC. Protein: CASSATASGANVLTF.

The chain carries TRBV19 and TRBJ2-1; tentatively, D is TRBD1 (5 bases). The germline CDR1 and CDR2 sequences are LNHDA and SQIVND (reference sequence). V lost 8 bases and J lost 0, with 14 bases in between. There are 15 residues in the CDR3. In DNA, the CDR3 is TGTGCCAGTTCTGGGGCCGCAGGCTCCTACAATGAGCAGTTCTTC. It encodes CASSGAAGSYNEQFF.

The rearrangement links TRBV7-2 to TRBJ1-1, with D uncertain. This CDR3 has 15 amino acids. V shed 4 bases and J shed 4 bases, with 16 bases lying between them. Germline V CDR1 and CDR2: SGHTA, FQGNSA. The CDR3 region is CASSSPTRLGTEAFF. The CDR3 DNA reads as TGTGCCAGCAGCTCACCGACAAGGCTGGGCACTGAAGCTTTCTTT.

The J gene is TRBJ1-5, the V gene TRBV5-4; D not certain. CDR1 SGHNT and CDR2 YYREEE come from the germline V gene (reference sequence). The CDR3 is made up of 13 amino acids. Trimming pared 7 bases from V and 0 bases from J, leaving 8 bases between. This CDR3 is CASARDSNQPQHF. CDR3 in DNA: TGTGCCAGCGCCCGAGATAGCAATCAGCCCCAGCATTTT.

Only a few counts were recorded for this clone. V gene TRBV7-3 combines with J gene TRBJ2-2; TRBD1 matches 9 bases. Trimming cost V 5 bases and J 6 bases; bases outside gene matches: 7. The germline V gene encodes CDR1 SGHTA and CDR2 FQGTGA. This CDR3 comprises 15 residues. The CDR3 spells CASSLTGGRAGELFF. The DNA of the CDR3 is TGTGCCAGCAGCCTGACAGGGGGAAGGGCCGGGGAGCTGTTTTTT.

V is TRBV7-9 and J is TRBJ2-6; 11 nucleotides match TRBD1. Germline CDR1 reads SEHNR; CDR2 reads FQNEAQ (reference sequence). This CDR3 is 18 amino acids long. Trimming took 6 bases from V and 3 from J; bases not matched to a gene: 10. The CDR3 DNA is TGTGCCAGCAGGGTCCTTGGACAGGGGGCAAGTGGGGCCAACGTCCTGACTTTC. Its translation: CASRVLGQGASGANVLTF. Looking up the rest from reference TRBV7-9 and TRBJ2-6 gives the full variable domain: DTGVSQNPRHKITKRGQNVTFRCDPISEHNRLYWYRQTLGQGPEFLTYFQNEAQLEKSRLLSDRFSAERPKGSFSTLEIQRTEQGDSAMYLCASRVLGQGASGANVLTFGAGSRLTVL.

This clone was counted a single time. The chain recombines TRBV7-9 with TRBJ2-7, with 14 bases identical to TRBD2. The V gene's germline CDR1 is SEHNR and CDR2 FQNEAQ (reference sequence). The CDR3 length is 15 residues. The V and J ends lost 5 bases and 5 bases, in that order; junction bases with no gene match: 5. The CDR3: CASSAWGLAGDEQYF. The CDR3 nucleotides are TGTGCCAGCAGCGCATGGGGACTAGCGGGAGACGAGCAGTACTTC.

This chain links TRBV3-1 (or the pseudogene TRBV3-2) with TRBJ2-1; D is tentatively TRBD1 or TRBD2 (5 bases each). The CDR3 contains 14 residues. Trimming removed 3 bases at V and 6 bases at J, with 12 bases between. CDR1 and CDR2 from the germline V gene are LGHDT and YNNKEL (reference sequence). The CDR3 sequence is CASSHGSGGNEQFF. CDR3 DNA: TGTGCCAGCAGCCATGGGAGTGGGGGCAATGAGCAGTTCTTC.

The genes are TRBV28 and TRBJ1-2; D is unclear. Germline V gene lookup returns CDR1 MDHEN and CDR2 SYDVKM. The germline V and J ends were trimmed by 4 bases and 10 bases, with 16 bases remaining between them. The CDR3 contains 13 residues. CDR3 bases: TGTGCCAGCAGTTCAGGTTCCAAACGAGCCTACACCTTC. Protein sequence: CASSSGSKRAYTF.

The CDR3 sequence: CASSLQGQGKGEQYF. The CDR3 DNA reads TGTGCCAGCAGCCTCCAGGGGCAGGGGAAAGGCGAGCAGTACTTC. This chain uses TRBV9 with TRBJ2-7, with a weak D call TRBD1 (6 bases). The CDR3 has 15 amino acids. Germline V gives CDR1 SGDLS, CDR2 YYNGEE. V was clipped by 4 bases and J by 6 bases, with 20 bases between them.

V usage is TRBV5-4 and J usage is TRBJ1-2; no firm D call. Germline V gives CDR1 SGHNT, CDR2 YYREEE (reference sequence). The V gene lost 0 bases and the J gene lost 7 bases, with 13 bases spanning the gap. There are 14 residues in the CDR3. CDR3 coding DNA: TGTGCCAGCAGCTTGGCCGAGGGATCGTTTGGCTACACCTTC. Translating gives CASSLAEGSFGYTF.

The V call is TRBV6-5, the J call TRBJ2-1; possible D gene TRBD2, 6 bases. Germline CDR1 MNHEY, CDR2 SVGAGI. V was cut by 8 bases and J by 4 bases, with 6 bases left in between. The CDR3 is 11 residues long. In DNA, the CDR3 is TGTGCCAGCGGGGGGTACAATGAGCAGTTCTTC. Encoded protein: CASGGYNEQFF.

This clone was recorded a few times. The chain links TRBV25-1 to TRBJ1-2, with D perhaps matching TRBD1 (5 bases). Germline V gene lookup returns CDR1 MGHDK and CDR2 SYGVNS. Trimming removed 3 bases from V and 6 bases from J, with 14 bases in between. There are 14 residues in the CDR3. CDR3 bases: TGTGCCAGCAGTGATCCCGAGGGACGCGATGGCTACACCTTC. Translation: CASSDPEGRDGYTF.

The rearrangement uses TRBV20-1 and TRBJ2-3; 8 nucleotides line up with TRBD2. There are 15 residues in the CDR3. V was clipped by 3 bases and J by 2 bases; unmatched bases: 7. The germline gives CDR1 DFQATT, CDR2 SNEGSKA (reference sequence). CDR3 DNA: TGCAGTGCTAGTGGGGCGGGGGGATTCACAGATACGCAGTATTTT. It codes for CSASGAGGFTDTQYF.

The genes are TRBV4-3 and TRBJ2-7, with D uncertain. The CDR3 is 15 amino acids. The ends were cut back, 0 bases at V and 2 bases at J, with 11 bases in the middle. Germline loops: CDR1 LGHNA, CDR2 YSLEER. This CDR3 is CASSQDFPGAYEQYF. The DNA for the CDR3 is TGCGCCAGCAGCCAAGACTTTCCTGGGGCCTACGAGCAGTACTTC.

As DNA, the CDR3 is TGTGCCAGCAGCCCTTTAGGGGAGGGCTTCACCGGGGAGCTGTTTTTT. The encoded protein is CASSPLGEGFTGELFF. This sequence joins TRBV5-4 and TRBJ2-2, with TRBD2 matching 7 bases. Germline CDR1 SGHNT, CDR2 YYREEE (reference sequence). Germline trimming cut 4 bases from V and 4 bases from J; bases unmatched to any gene: 10. The CDR3 spans 16 residues.

This clone was detected only once. Within the sample, other DNA sequences also encode this same CDR3. The chain joins TRBV12-3 or TRBV12-4 to TRBJ1-1, with D maybe TRBD1 (6 bases). CDR3 length: 13 residues. The V end lost 3 bases, the J end lost 5 bases, and 10 bases lay between the germline ends. CDR3 in DNA: TGTGCCAGCAGTTTGGGGGGCGGAACTGAAGCTTTCTTT. This encodes CASSLGGGTEAFF.

For the CDR3, the DNA is TGTGCCAGCAGTCGAACAGGGTCGGAGGGAAACACCATATATTTT. Its protein product is CASSRTGSEGNTIYF. The chain combines TRBV2 with TRBJ1-3; D possibly corresponds to TRBD1 (6 bases). The CDR3 loop spans 15 amino acids. The germline V gene has CDR1 SNHLY and CDR2 FYNNEI. The V and J ends lost 5 bases and 4 bases respectively, with 15 bases between them.

V gene TRBV27 combines with J gene TRBJ2-7, with D possibly being TRBD1 or TRBD2 (6 bases each). V was pared by 0 bases and J by 6 bases, with 15 bases between. The V gene's germline CDR1 is MNHEY and CDR2 SMNVEV (reference sequence). The CDR3 runs to 15 residues. The CDR3, as DNA: TGTGCCAGCAGTTTATCGACCTCCGGGGGCCCCGAGCAGTACTTC. It specifies CASSLSTSGGPEQYF.

The CDR3 nucleotides are TGTGCCAGCAGCCCACAAGGGGATTATGGCTACACCTTC. Amino acids: CASSPQGDYGYTF. This chain joins TRBV7-3 and TRBJ1-2; TRBD1 might be the D (5 bases). In germline, CDR1 is SGHTA, CDR2 FQGTGA. The CDR3 is 13 residues long. With 5 bases removed from V and 5 bases from J, the gap between germline ends came to 12 bases.

The rearrangement joins TRBV6-4 to TRBJ2-1; D is uncertain. Germline-derived CDR1 and CDR2 are MRHNA and SNTAGT. Trimming took off 5 bases at V and 0 bases at J, with 14 bases between the two ends. The CDR3 consists of 16 residues. In DNA, the CDR3 is TGTGCCAGCAGTAAAATGCTAGGTAGCTCCTACAATGAGCAGTTCTTC. It encodes CASSKMLGSSYNEQFF.

The chain combines TRBV13 with TRBJ1-1, with 7 bases identical to TRBD1. CDR3 length: 15 amino acids. CDR1 is PRHDT, CDR2 FYEKMQ, per germline (reference sequence). Trimming took 2 bases from V and 3 from J; bases not matched to a gene: 6. The CDR3 region is CASSLNDREDTEAFF. CDR3 coding DNA: TGTGCCAGCAGCTTAAATGACAGGGAAGACACTGAAGCTTTCTTT.